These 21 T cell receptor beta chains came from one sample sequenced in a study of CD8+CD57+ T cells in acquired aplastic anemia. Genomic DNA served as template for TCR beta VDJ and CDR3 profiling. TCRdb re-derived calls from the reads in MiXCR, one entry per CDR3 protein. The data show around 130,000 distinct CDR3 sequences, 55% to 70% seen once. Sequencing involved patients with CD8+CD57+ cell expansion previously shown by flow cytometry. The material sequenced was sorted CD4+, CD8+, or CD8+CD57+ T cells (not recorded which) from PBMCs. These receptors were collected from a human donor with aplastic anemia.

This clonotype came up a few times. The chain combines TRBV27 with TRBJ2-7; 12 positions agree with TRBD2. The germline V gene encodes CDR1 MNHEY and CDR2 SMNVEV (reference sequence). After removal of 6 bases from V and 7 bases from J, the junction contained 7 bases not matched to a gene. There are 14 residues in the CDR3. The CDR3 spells CASSLAGGIAEQYF. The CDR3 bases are TGTGCCAGCAGCCTAGCGGGAGGGATTGCGGAGCAGTACTTC.

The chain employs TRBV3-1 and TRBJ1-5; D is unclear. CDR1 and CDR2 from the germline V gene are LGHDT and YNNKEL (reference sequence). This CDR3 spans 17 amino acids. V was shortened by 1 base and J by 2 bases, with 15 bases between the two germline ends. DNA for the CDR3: TGTGCCAGCAGCCAAGGTTATTCGGGCAGTCGCAATCAGCCCCAGCATTTT. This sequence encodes CASSQGYSGSRNQPQHF.

CDR3 sequence reads: CATSRELGYSYEQYF. CDR3 nucleotide sequence: TGTGCCACCAGCAGAGAGTTGGGCTATAGCTACGAGCAGTACTTC. This rearrangement joins TRBV15 to TRBJ2-7; D call uncertain. Deletions cut 0 bases from V and 3 bases from J, with 12 bases between. The CDR3 length is 15 residues. Germline CDR1 reads LNHNV; CDR2 reads YYDKDF (reference sequence).

CDR3 amino acids: CASSLGLAGGPPRDTQYF. The CDR3 DNA is TGTGCCAGCAGTTTAGGACTAGCGGGAGGGCCACCGCGGGATACGCAGTATTTT. V is TRBV28 and J is TRBJ2-3; TRBD2 aligns across 15 bases. Germline assignment: CDR1 MDHEN and CDR2 SYDVKM. The V and J ends lost 2 bases and 6 bases, in that order; junction bases with no gene match: 9. The CDR3 is made up of 18 amino acids.

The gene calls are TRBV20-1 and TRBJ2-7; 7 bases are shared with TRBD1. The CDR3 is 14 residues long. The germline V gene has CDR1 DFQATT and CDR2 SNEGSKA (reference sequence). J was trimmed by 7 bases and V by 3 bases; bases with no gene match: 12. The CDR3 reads CSARGDSASWEQYF. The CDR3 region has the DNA TGCAGTGCTAGGGGGGACAGTGCCTCCTGGGAGCAGTACTTC.

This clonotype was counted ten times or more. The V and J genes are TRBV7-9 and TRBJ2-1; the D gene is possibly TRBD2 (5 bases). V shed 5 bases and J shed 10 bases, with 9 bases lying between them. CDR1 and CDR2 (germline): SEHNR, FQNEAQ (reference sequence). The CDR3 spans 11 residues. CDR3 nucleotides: TGTGCCAGCAGCACCGACTACGAGCAGTTCTTC. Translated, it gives CASSTDYEQFF.

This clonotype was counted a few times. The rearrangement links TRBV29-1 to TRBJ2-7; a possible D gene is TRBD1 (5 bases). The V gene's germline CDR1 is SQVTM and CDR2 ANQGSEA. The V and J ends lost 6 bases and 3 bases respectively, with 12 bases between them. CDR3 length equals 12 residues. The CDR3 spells CSVAGSHYEQYF. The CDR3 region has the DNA TGCAGCGTAGCAGGGTCCCACTACGAGCAGTACTTC.

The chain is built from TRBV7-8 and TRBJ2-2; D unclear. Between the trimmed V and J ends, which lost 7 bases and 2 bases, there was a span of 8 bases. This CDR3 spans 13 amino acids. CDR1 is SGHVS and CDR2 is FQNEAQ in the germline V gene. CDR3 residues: CASKEPNTGELFF. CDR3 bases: TGTGCCAGCAAGGAACCTAACACCGGGGAGCTGTTTTTT.

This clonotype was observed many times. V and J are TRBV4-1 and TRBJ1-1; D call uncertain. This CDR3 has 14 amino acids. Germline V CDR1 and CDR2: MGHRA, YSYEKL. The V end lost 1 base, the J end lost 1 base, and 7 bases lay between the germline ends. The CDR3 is CASSQVQANTEAFF. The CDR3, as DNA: TGCGCCAGCAGCCAAGTGCAAGCGAACACTGAAGCTTTCTTT.

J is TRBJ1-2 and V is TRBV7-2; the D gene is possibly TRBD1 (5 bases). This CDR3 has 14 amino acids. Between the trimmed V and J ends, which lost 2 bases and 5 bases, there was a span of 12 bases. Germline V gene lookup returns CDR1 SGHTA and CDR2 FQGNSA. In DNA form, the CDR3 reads TGTGCCAGCAGCTTATCGGGAGGGGTTTATGGCTACACCTTC. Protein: CASSLSGGVYGYTF.

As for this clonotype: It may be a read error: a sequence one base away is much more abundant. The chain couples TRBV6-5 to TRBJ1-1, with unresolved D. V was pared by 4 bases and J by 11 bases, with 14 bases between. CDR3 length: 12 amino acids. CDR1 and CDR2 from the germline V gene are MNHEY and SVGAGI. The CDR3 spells CASSFGEIEAFF. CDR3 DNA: TGTGCCAGCAGTTTCGGTGAGATTGAGGCTTTCTTT.

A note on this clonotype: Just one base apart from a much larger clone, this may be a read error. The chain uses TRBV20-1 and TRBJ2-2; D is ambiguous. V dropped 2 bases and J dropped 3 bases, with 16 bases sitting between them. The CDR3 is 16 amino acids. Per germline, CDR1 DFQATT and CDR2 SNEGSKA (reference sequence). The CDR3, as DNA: TGCAGTGCTAGAAACCCACCAGGTGTGGACACCGGGGAGCTGTTTTTT. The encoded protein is CSARNPPGVDTGELFF.

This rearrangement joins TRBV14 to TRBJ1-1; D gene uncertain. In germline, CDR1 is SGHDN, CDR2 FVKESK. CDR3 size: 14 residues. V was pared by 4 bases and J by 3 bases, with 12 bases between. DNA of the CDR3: TGTGCCAGCAGCCGGTTGGGAGTGGACACTGAAGCTTTCTTT. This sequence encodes CASSRLGVDTEAFF. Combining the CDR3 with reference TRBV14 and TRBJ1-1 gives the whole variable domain EAGVTQFPSHSVIEKGQTVTLRCDPISGHDNLYWYRRVMGKEIKFLLHFVKESKQDESGMPNNRFLAERTGGTYSTLKVQPAELEDSGVYFCASSRLGVDTEAFFGQGTRLTVV.

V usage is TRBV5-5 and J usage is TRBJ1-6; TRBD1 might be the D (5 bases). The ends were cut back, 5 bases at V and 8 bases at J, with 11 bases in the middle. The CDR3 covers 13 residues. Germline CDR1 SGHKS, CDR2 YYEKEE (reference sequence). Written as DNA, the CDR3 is TGTGCCAGCAGATGGGACGGCCATTCACCCCTCCACTTT. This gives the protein CASRWDGHSPLHF.

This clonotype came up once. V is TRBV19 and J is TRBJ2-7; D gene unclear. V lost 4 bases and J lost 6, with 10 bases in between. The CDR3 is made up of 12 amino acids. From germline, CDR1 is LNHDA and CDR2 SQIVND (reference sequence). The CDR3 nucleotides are TGTGCCAGTAGTAGTACCCCATCCGAGCAGTACTTC. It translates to CASSSTPSEQYF.

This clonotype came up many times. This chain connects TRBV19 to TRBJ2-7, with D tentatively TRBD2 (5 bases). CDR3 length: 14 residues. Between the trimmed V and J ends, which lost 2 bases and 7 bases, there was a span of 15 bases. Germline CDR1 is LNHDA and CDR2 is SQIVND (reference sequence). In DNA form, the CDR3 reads TGTGCCAGTAGTATAAGGGAGCCTACGATGGAGCAGTACTTC. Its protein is CASSIREPTMEQYF.

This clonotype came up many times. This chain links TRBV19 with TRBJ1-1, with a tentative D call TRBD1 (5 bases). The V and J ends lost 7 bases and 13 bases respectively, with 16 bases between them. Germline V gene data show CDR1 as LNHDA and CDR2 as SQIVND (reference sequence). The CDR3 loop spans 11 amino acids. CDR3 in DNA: TGTGCCAGTACCCCGACCTGGGGGGTTTTCTTT. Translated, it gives CASTPTWGVFF. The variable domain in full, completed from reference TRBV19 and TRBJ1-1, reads DGGITQSPKYLFRKEGQNVTLSCEQNLNHDAMYWYRQDPGQGLRLIYYSQIVNDFQKGDIAEGYSVSREKKESFPLTVTSAQKNPTAFYLCASTPTWGVFFGQGTRLTVV.

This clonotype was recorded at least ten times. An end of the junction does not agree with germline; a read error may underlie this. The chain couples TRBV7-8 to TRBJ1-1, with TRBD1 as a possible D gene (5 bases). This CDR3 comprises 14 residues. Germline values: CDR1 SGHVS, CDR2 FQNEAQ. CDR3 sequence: CASSPVYTMGSGTF. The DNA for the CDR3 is TGTGCCAGCAGCCCTGTCTATACTATGGGGTCTGGGACCTTT.

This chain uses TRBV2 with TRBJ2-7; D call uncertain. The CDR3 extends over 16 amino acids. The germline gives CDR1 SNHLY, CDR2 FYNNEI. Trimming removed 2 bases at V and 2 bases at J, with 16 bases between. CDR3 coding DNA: TGTGCCAGCAGTGAAAGGTTTAGTGGCTCGACCTACGAGCAGTACTTC. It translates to CASSERFSGSTYEQYF.

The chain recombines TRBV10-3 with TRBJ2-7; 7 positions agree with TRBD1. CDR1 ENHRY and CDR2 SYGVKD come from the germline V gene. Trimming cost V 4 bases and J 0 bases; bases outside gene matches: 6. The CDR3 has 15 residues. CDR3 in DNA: TGTGCCATCAGTGTGGGGACAGACTACTCCTACGAGCAGTACTTC. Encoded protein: CAISVGTDYSYEQYF.

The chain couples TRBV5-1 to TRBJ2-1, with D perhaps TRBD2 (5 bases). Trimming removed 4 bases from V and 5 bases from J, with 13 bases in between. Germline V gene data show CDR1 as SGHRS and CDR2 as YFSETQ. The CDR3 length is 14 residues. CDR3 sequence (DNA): TGCGCCAGCAGCAGCGGAGCCCTTAACAATGAGCAGTTCTTC. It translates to CASSSGALNNEQFF.